This T cell receptor (beta chain) was captured in a study of T cell changes during pregnancy in multiple sclerosis. This table comes from immunoSEQ multiplex PCR, and its TCRdb copy is limited to in-frame clones, with some not included. The sample lists some 60,000 clones; approximately 86% were seen once. This clone was observed once. The CDR3 runs to 15 residues. CDR1 is MNHNS and CDR2 is SASEGT in the germline V gene. V was cut by 6 bases and J by 0 bases, with 15 bases left in between. The TCR comes from a female donor with multiple sclerosis, enrolled in a pregnancy study. Sample: CD4+ T cells from peripheral blood mononuclear cells, taken in the third trimester of pregnancy. J is TRBJ2-7 and V is TRBV6-1; weak D call: TRBD1 (6 bases). The CDR3 loop reads CASRDSGTHSYEQYF. The CDR3 nucleotides read TGTGCCAGCAGGGATTCCGGGACACACTCCTACGAGCAGTACTTC.